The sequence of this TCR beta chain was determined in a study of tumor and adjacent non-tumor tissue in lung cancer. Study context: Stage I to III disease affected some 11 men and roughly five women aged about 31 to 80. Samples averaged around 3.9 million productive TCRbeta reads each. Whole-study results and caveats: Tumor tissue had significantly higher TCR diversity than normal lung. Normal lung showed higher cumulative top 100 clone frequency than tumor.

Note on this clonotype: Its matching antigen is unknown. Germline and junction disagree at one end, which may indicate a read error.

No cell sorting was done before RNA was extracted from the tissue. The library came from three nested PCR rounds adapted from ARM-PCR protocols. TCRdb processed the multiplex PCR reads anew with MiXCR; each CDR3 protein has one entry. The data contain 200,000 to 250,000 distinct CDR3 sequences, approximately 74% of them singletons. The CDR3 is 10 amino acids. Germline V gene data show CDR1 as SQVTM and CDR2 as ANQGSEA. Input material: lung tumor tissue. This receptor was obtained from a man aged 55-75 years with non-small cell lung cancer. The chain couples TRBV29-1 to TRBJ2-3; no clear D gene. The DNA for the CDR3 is TGCAGCCTTAACACAGAAACGCAGTATTTT. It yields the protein CSLNTETQYF.